This section outlines one T cell receptor (beta chain) sequence together with its context. The protocol was immunoSEQ multiplex PCR, while the TCRdb copy is restricted to in-frame clones and leaves out a portion. This sample has 200,000 to 250,000 clones, with around 85% found just once. These data come from a study of blood T cell repertoires in COVID-19. Trimming removed 6 bases at V and 1 base at J, with 25 bases between. This CDR3 contains 18 residues. In germline, CDR1 is SGHRS, CDR2 YFSETQ. This TCR was sampled from a woman aged 65 to 85 with COVID-19, enrolled during active disease. The sequencing input was peripheral blood. The V call is TRBV5-1, the J call TRBJ1-1; a weak D match, TRBD1 (5 bases). The CDR3 DNA follows: TGCGCCAGCACCTGGGGATCAGGGCGAAAAGGGGAGAACACTGAAGCTTTCTTT. Its translation: CASTWGSGRKGENTEAFF. The full variable domain, completed using reference TRBV5-1 and TRBJ1-1, is KAGVTQTPRYLIKTRGQQVTLSCSPISGHRSVSWYQQTPGQGLQFLFEYFSETQRNKGNFPGRFSGRQFSNSRSEMNVSTLELGDSALYLCASTWGSGRKGENTEAFFGQGTRLTVV.